This T cell receptor beta chain was found in a study of cytomegalovirus exposure and HLA in healthy donors. The wider study: The use of the same platform for the approximately 110 validation repertoires and the roughly 700 first-cohort repertoires was reported by a later analysis. Study results and limitations: The tendency of first-cohort TCR clusters to co-occur in the roughly 120 validation repertoires was the finding of a later analysis.

Trimming cost V 0 bases and J 1 base, with 14 bases left between them. The CDR3 contains 17 residues. Germline CDR1 and CDR2: SGHDT and YYEEEE. Generated by immunoSEQ multiplex PCR, the TCRdb table keeps only in-frame clones and is missing some. Of about 130,000 clones listed, roughly nine tenths are singletons. Worth noting for this clone: Its antigen remains unknown.

The donors were part of the validation cohort of roughly 130 subjects. That cohort was separate from the first cohort, which comprised 550 to 750 subjects. The sequence came from a man aged 25 to 40 in good health and CMV-seronegative. The chain couples TRBV5-6 to TRBJ2-4, with a possible D match to TRBD1 (7 bases). Sequenced: PBMCs. The CDR3 loop is CASSLEGRGEAKNIQYF. Written as DNA, the CDR3 is TGTGCCAGCAGCTTGGAGGGCAGGGGGGAGGCCAAAAACATTCAGTACTTC. The full variable domain, its missing parts supplied by reference TRBV5-6 and TRBJ2-4, is DAGVTQSPTHLIKTRGQQVTLRCSPKSGHDTVSWYQQALGQGPQFIFQYYEEEERQRGNFPDRFSGHQFPNYSSELNVNALLLGDSALYLCASSLEGRGEAKNIQYFGAGTRLSVL.